This T cell receptor beta chain was retrieved from a study of shared clonotypes between healthy human individuals. Study information: Aged 18 to 49, the donors were a couple of women and three men.

For every subset, genomic DNA was evenly distributed across several immunoSEQ plates. Libraries were prepared by immunoSEQ multiplex PCR; TCRdb keeps only in-frame clonotypes and omits some of them. Found here are hundreds of thousands of clones, about 80% of them singletons; the top ten hold approximately 12%. Donors were healthy HIV-negative adults without recent acute infections or vaccinations. There were only Caucasian adults among the donors, and all lived in Nashville, Tennessee. Germline V lookup: CDR1 SNHLY, CDR2 FYNNEI. V gave up 5 bases and J gave up 0 bases, with 14 bases separating them. The CDR3 consists of 16 residues.

The sequenced sample consisted of PBMCs. This rearrangement joins TRBV2 to TRBJ1-5; no clear D. The clonotype comes from a woman aged 40 to 50 in good health. Some clones in this sample may be carry-over from other donors' samples. CDR3 amino acids: CASSNPGRLSNQPQHF. The CDR3 nucleotides read TGTGCCAGCAGTAACCCCGGTAGGCTTAGCAATCAGCCCCAGCATTTT.